Shown below are 22 T cell receptor beta chains from a single sample sequenced in a study of blood T cell repertoires in COVID-19. Generated by immunoSEQ multiplex PCR, the TCRdb table keeps only in-frame clones and is missing some. The data hold fewer than 200,000 clones, with less than 85% observed a single time. The sequenced material came from peripheral blood. The receptors come from a human donor with acute or convalescent COVID-19. The donor label of this sample is uncertain.

The rearrangement links TRBV7-2 to TRBJ1-2, with 9 nucleotides matching TRBD1. V trimming: 0 bases; J trimming: 8 bases; junction bases outside the gene matches: 7. The CDR3 length is 15 residues. Germline values: CDR1 SGHTA, CDR2 FQGNSA. The CDR3 region has the DNA TGTGCCAGCAGCTTAGCGGACAGGGGTAAGGGCGGCTACACCTTC. This sequence encodes CASSLADRGKGGYTF.

The chain combines TRBV3-1 (or the pseudogene TRBV3-2) with TRBJ1-6; D unresolved. The CDR3 length is 14 residues. The V end lost 1 base, the J end lost 8 bases, and 9 bases lay between the germline ends. Germline CDR1 and CDR2: LGHDT and YNNKEL (reference sequence). As DNA, the CDR3 is TGTGCCAGCAGCCAAGTCAGTTCCTATTCACCCCTCCACTTT. Its protein product is CASSQVSSYSPLHF.

The chain is built from TRBV10-2 and TRBJ1-1; weak D call: TRBD1 (6 bases). The germline V and J ends were trimmed by 5 bases and 4 bases, with 11 bases remaining between them. The CDR3 spans 13 residues. CDR1 and CDR2 from the germline V gene are WSHSY and SAAADI. The CDR3 spells CASSSGVSTEAFF. The CDR3 bases are TGCGCCAGCAGTTCAGGGGTCAGCACTGAAGCTTTCTTT.

In this sample, this clone turned up a few times. The chain couples TRBV7-2 to TRBJ2-7, with 8 nucleotides matching TRBD2. CDR3 length: 16 amino acids. After removal of 2 bases from V and 1 base from J, the junction contained 7 bases not matched to a gene. Germline V lookup: CDR1 SGHTA, CDR2 FQGNSA. The CDR3 DNA is TGTGCCAGCAGCTTATCTTTCGGCGGGGGGTCCTACGAGCAGTACTTC. This codes for CASSLSFGGGSYEQYF.

This chain joins TRBV2 and TRBJ2-7; D possibly corresponds to TRBD1 (5 bases). The CDR3 runs to 13 residues. The germline V and J ends were trimmed by 7 bases and 2 bases, with 12 bases remaining between them. Germline V gene data show CDR1 as SNHLY and CDR2 as FYNNEI. CDR3 region: CASKFQGTYEQYF. CDR3 sequence (DNA): TGTGCCAGCAAGTTTCAGGGAACCTACGAGCAGTACTTC.

This clone has just a few counts. CDR3 in DNA: TGTGCCAGCAGTTACTCAAGACTCCAGTACTTC. Encoded protein: CASSYSRLQYF. V and J are TRBV6-5 and TRBJ2-5, with unresolved D. Trimming cost V 0 bases and J 10 bases, with 6 bases left between them. The CDR3 totals 11 residues. Looked up from germline, CDR1 is MNHEY and CDR2 is SVGAGI.

The CDR3 loop is CASSQSGGAWETQYF. In nucleotides, the CDR3 is TGTGCCAGCAGCCAGAGCGGGGGGGCCTGGGAGACCCAGTACTTC. The chain links TRBV7-7 to TRBJ2-5, with 10 bases aligning to TRBD2. The CDR3 consists of 15 residues. Germline assignment: CDR1 SSHAT and CDR2 FNYEAQ (reference sequence). Germline trimming cut 5 bases from V and 5 bases from J; bases unmatched to any gene: 8.

This clone has just a few counts. The chain carries TRBV6-1 and TRBJ1-6, with D tentatively TRBD1 (5 bases). V lost 4 bases and J lost 7, with 8 bases in between. Germline loops: CDR1 MNHNS, CDR2 SASEGT. This CDR3 is built from 13 residues. The CDR3 sequence: CASSGGPNSPLHF. CDR3 in DNA: TGTGCCAGCAGTGGGGGCCCCAATTCACCCCTCCACTTT.

The chain couples TRBV19 to TRBJ1-6; D not certain. Germline CDR1 LNHDA, CDR2 SQIVND (reference sequence). V was trimmed by 3 bases and J by 6 bases, leaving 9 bases between them. CDR3 length: 14 amino acids. The CDR3, as DNA: TGTGCCAGTAGTATTACACGGGTTAATTCACCCCTCCACTTT. The encoded protein is CASSITRVNSPLHF.

This rearrangement joins TRBV11-3 to TRBJ1-6; TRBD1 is a possible D gene (5 bases). The CDR3 runs to 13 residues. Germline V gives CDR1 SGHNT, CDR2 YENEEA. The V end lost 5 bases, the J end lost 7 bases, and 9 bases lay between the germline ends. The CDR3: CASSLRQNSPLHF. In DNA form, the CDR3 reads TGTGCCAGCAGCCTAAGACAGAATTCACCCCTCCACTTT.

This chain links TRBV29-1 with TRBJ2-7; a possible D gene is TRBD2 (6 bases). V shed 8 bases and J shed 0 bases, with 14 bases lying between them. The CDR3 covers 13 residues. The V gene's germline CDR1 is SQVTM and CDR2 ANQGSEA. CDR3 sequence: CSPKPGLSYEQYF. The CDR3 bases are TGCAGCCCTAAACCGGGACTCTCCTACGAGCAGTACTTC.

This chain uses TRBV5-6 with TRBJ1-3, with D hard to call. Trimming shortened V by 2 bases and J by 1 base, and 7 bases separated the two germline ends. The CDR3 loop spans 14 amino acids. Germline CDR1 SGHDT, CDR2 YYEEEE. The CDR3 spells CASSFSGSGNTIYF. CDR3 nucleotide sequence: TGTGCCAGCAGCTTTTCGGGGTCTGGAAACACCATATATTTT.

This clone was observed a few times. The chain joins TRBV5-4 to TRBJ1-2; TRBD1 agrees at 8 bases. The ends lost 0 bases at V and 4 bases at J; junction bases unmatched: 2. Germline CDR1 SGHNT, CDR2 YYREEE (reference sequence). The CDR3 sequence is 14 residues long. The CDR3 DNA reads as TGTGCCAGCAGCTTGGGACAGGGGCCCTATGGCTACACCTTC. Translating it yields CASSLGQGPYGYTF.

The rearrangement joins TRBV5-1 to TRBJ1-2; TRBD1 aligns across 8 bases. Germline V gene sequence: CDR1 SGHRS, CDR2 YFSETQ. With V trimmed by 0 bases and J by 7 bases, 8 bases remained unmatched. The CDR3 runs 15 residues. DNA of the CDR3: TGCGCCAGCAGCTTGGGTCAGGGGGCGTCTGTTGGCTACACCTTC. Its translation: CASSLGQGASVGYTF.

This clone was counted a single time. This chain links TRBV19 with TRBJ1-2; the D is unclear. The CDR3 runs to 18 residues. The V and J ends lost 2 bases and 4 bases respectively, with 23 bases between them. The germline V gene has CDR1 LNHDA and CDR2 SQIVND (reference sequence). As DNA, the CDR3 is TGTGCCAGTAGTATATTGGCTTCAGTCGCAGGTTGGTCCTATGGCTACACCTTC. It is translated as CASSILASVAGWSYGYTF.

This sequence joins TRBV10-3 and TRBJ2-7, with TRBD2 matching 7 bases. The J segment lost 1 base and the V segment lost 9 bases, leaving 3 bases of the junction unmatched. The CDR3 sequence is 12 residues long. CDR1 ENHRY and CDR2 SYGVKD come from the germline V gene. This CDR3 reads CAMGGGSYEQYF. The CDR3 coding sequence is TGTGCCATGGGCGGGGGATCCTACGAGCAGTACTTC.

This clone occurred once. This chain joins TRBV7-6 and TRBJ2-5; 10 bases align to TRBD2. The CDR3 sequence is 16 residues long. CDR1 and CDR2 (germline): SGHVS, FNYEAQ. V shed 2 bases and J 5 bases; nucleotides not matched to a gene: 8. The CDR3 coding sequence is TGTGCCAGCAGCTTATACAGCGGGGGGGCCTATGAGACCCAGTACTTC. Its protein product is CASSLYSGGAYETQYF.

V usage is TRBV5-1 and J usage is TRBJ1-1, with unresolved D. This CDR3 is 15 amino acids long. The germline gives CDR1 SGHRS, CDR2 YFSETQ. V dropped 0 bases and J dropped 0 bases, with 9 bases sitting between them. CDR3 in DNA: TGCGCCAGCAGCTTGGCAGGCTCTTTGAACACTGAAGCTTTCTTT. It specifies CASSLAGSLNTEAFF.

V usage is TRBV30 and J usage is TRBJ1-5; no firm D call. Trimming pared 3 bases from V and 7 bases from J, leaving 13 bases between. Per the germline V gene, CDR1 is GTSNPN and CDR2 is SVGIG (reference sequence). The CDR3 length is 13 residues. This CDR3 reads CAWSTGRRQPQHF. In DNA, the CDR3 is TGTGCCTGGAGCACTGGACGGAGGCAGCCCCAGCATTTT. Based on the CDR3 plus reference TRBV30 and TRBJ1-5, the full variable domain is SQTIHQWPATLVQPVGSPLSLECTVEGTSNPNLYWYRQAAGRGLQLLFYSVGIGQISSEVPQNLSASRPQDRQFILSSKKLLLSDSGFYLCAWSTGRRQPQHFGDGTRLSIL.

In this sample, this clone turned up once. The V and J genes are TRBV12-3 or TRBV12-4 and TRBJ2-7; weak D call: TRBD2 (6 bases). The CDR3 is 13 amino acids. V was clipped by 5 bases and J by 5 bases, with 13 bases between them. This CDR3 reads CASSIPRRDEQYF. The CDR3 bases are TGTGCCAGCAGTATCCCTAGGAGGGACGAGCAGTACTTC.

The chain carries TRBV5-1 and TRBJ2-7; TRBD1 aligns across 9 bases. With 0 bases clipped from V and 3 bases from J, the junction kept 7 bases outside the gene matches. Germline CDR1 is SGHRS and CDR2 is YFSETQ. CDR3 length: 16 amino acids. CDR3 in amino acids: CASSLAAGQGYYEQYF. In DNA form, the CDR3 reads TGCGCCAGCAGCTTGGCGGCGGGACAGGGTTACTACGAGCAGTACTTC.

This clone was seen ten or more times. V gene TRBV7-6 combines with J gene TRBJ1-3; D might be TRBD1 (5 bases). The CDR3 consists of 16 residues. CDR1 and CDR2 (germline): SGHVS, FNYEAQ. V gave up 4 bases and J gave up 0 bases, with 13 bases separating them. CDR3 region: CASSSPSDNSGNTIYF. The CDR3 nucleotides are TGTGCCAGCAGCTCGCCCTCGGACAACTCTGGAAACACCATATATTTT.